Listed here are 31 T cell receptor beta chains from one sample, sequenced in a study of blood T cell repertoires in COVID-19. Method: immunoSEQ multiplex PCR; TCRdb's copy keeps in-frame clones and lacks some. The table lists just over 300,000 clones, 90% of them singletons. The sequenced material came from PBMCs or T cells enriched from blood (not recorded which). The receptor source for this set is a woman aged 18 to 35 with acute COVID-19.

The chain links TRBV2 to TRBJ1-2, with D perhaps matching TRBD1 (6 bases). The V gene lost 1 base and the J gene lost 4 bases, with 13 bases spanning the gap. Looked up from germline, CDR1 is SNHLY and CDR2 is FYNNEI. The CDR3 totals 15 residues. CDR3 in amino acids: CASSEDAQGIYGYTF. Here the CDR3 DNA reads TGTGCCAGCAGTGAAGACGCCCAGGGGATCTATGGCTACACCTTC.

The V and J genes are TRBV27 and TRBJ1-5, with D perhaps matching TRBD1 (5 bases). This CDR3 has 14 amino acids. Trimming shortened V by 4 bases and J by 7 bases, and 14 bases separated the two germline ends. Germline assignment: CDR1 MNHEY and CDR2 SMNVEV (reference sequence). The CDR3 coding sequence is TGTGCCAGCAGTTCGCAGGGCGTAGACCAGCCCCAGCATTTT. It specifies CASSSQGVDQPQHF.

CDR3: CAISESITLVLDTDTQYF. The CDR3 DNA follows: TGTGCCATCAGTGAGTCGATTACACTAGTCCTTGACACAGATACGCAGTATTTT. The V and J genes are TRBV10-3 and TRBJ2-3; a weak D match, TRBD2 (5 bases). This CDR3 is built from 18 residues. With 0 bases removed from V and 2 bases from J, the gap between germline ends came to 18 bases. Germline CDR1 reads ENHRY; CDR2 reads SYGVKD.

This clone was counted once. The chain uses TRBV12-3 or TRBV12-4 and TRBJ1-5; no clear D. CDR3 length: 12 amino acids. The V and J ends lost 6 bases and 4 bases respectively, with 7 bases between them. The CDR3 nucleotides are TGTGCCAGCAGCCAGTGGAATCAGCCCCAGCATTTT. Protein: CASSQWNQPQHF.

V usage is TRBV24-1 and J usage is TRBJ2-1; D is unresolved. V shed 5 bases and J shed 5 bases, with 3 bases lying between them. In germline, CDR1 is KGHDR, CDR2 SFDVKD. The CDR3 totals 11 residues. CDR3 coding DNA: TGTGCCACCAGTGGTAACAATGAGCAGTTCTTC. Residues: CATSGNNEQFF.

Written as DNA, the CDR3 is TGTGCCAGCAGCTGCGGATGGAATCAGCCCCAGCATTTT. This sequence encodes CASSCGWNQPQHF. The rearrangement uses TRBV6-5 and TRBJ1-5, with D uncertain. Trimming cost V 6 bases and J 4 bases, with 10 bases left between them. The CDR3 loop spans 13 amino acids. Germline CDR1 is MNHEY and CDR2 is SVGAGI.

Note on this clone: Other DNA sequences in this sample translate to the same CDR3. The chain links TRBV27 to TRBJ1-2; TRBD1 aligns across 8 bases. The CDR3 has 14 residues. With V trimmed by 4 bases and J by 5 bases, 6 bases remained unmatched. Germline V lookup: CDR1 MNHEY, CDR2 SMNVEV (reference sequence). The CDR3 sequence: CASSSSGGGYGYTF. The CDR3 nucleotides read TGTGCCAGCAGTTCTTCAGGGGGCGGGTATGGCTACACCTTC.

The rearrangement joins TRBV30 to TRBJ2-5; 11 bases are a match to TRBD1. Germline V gene data show CDR1 as GTSNPN and CDR2 as SVGIG (reference sequence). The V and J ends lost 6 bases and 4 bases, in that order; junction bases with no gene match: 10. The CDR3 contains 15 residues. DNA of the CDR3: TGTGCCTGCACCCCTCCGGGACAGGGGGGAGAGACCCAGTACTTC. It encodes CACTPPGQGGETQYF.

The rearrangement uses TRBV27 and TRBJ1-1; a possible D gene is TRBD1 (5 bases). Germline V gene lookup returns CDR1 MNHEY and CDR2 SMNVEV (reference sequence). Trimming shortened V by 5 bases and J by 3 bases, and 7 bases separated the two germline ends. The CDR3 extends over 12 amino acids. The CDR3 sequence: CASSPGYTEAFF. Written as DNA, the CDR3 is TGTGCCAGCAGTCCAGGGTACACTGAAGCTTTCTTT.

The chain recombines TRBV12-3 or TRBV12-4 with TRBJ2-1; 7 bases are shared with TRBD2. Trimming at V came to 10 bases and at J to 6 bases, leaving 3 bases not matched to a gene. The CDR3 totals 11 residues. The CDR3 region has the DNA TGTGCCACCGGCGGGGGCAATGAGCAGTTCTTC. Amino acid sequence: CATGGGNEQFF.

V usage is TRBV28 and J usage is TRBJ2-7; perhaps TRBD1 as D (5 bases). The germline CDR1 and CDR2 sequences are MDHEN and SYDVKM. V gave up 5 bases and J gave up 2 bases, with 16 bases separating them. This CDR3 contains 15 residues. CDR3 region: CASSLFQTVPYEQYF. In DNA, the CDR3 is TGTGCCAGCAGTCTATTCCAGACAGTGCCCTACGAGCAGTACTTC.

The V and J genes are TRBV20-1 and TRBJ2-1; possibly TRBD2 for D (5 bases). The CDR3 consists of 14 residues. Trimming took off 3 bases at V and 1 base at J, with 10 bases between the two ends. The V gene's germline CDR1 is DFQATT and CDR2 SNEGSKA (reference sequence). The chain's CDR3 is CSASLGESYNEQFF. The CDR3 coding sequence is TGCAGTGCTAGTCTCGGGGAATCCTACAATGAGCAGTTCTTC.

V and J are TRBV28 and TRBJ1-6; D remains unclear. The germline V gene has CDR1 MDHEN and CDR2 SYDVKM. The V gene lost 3 bases and the J gene lost 6 bases, with 12 bases spanning the gap. The CDR3 covers 15 residues. In nucleotides, the CDR3 is TGTGCCAGCAGTTTGGGCGGGCATCGTAATTCACCCCTCCACTTT. It yields the protein CASSLGGHRNSPLHF. Full variable domain (rest looked up from reference TRBV28 and TRBJ1-6): DVKVTQSSRYLVKRTGEKVFLECVQDMDHENMFWYRQDPGLGLRLIYFSYDVKMKEKGDIPEGYSVSREKKERFSLILESASTNQTSMYLCASSLGGHRNSPLHFGNGTRLTVT.

The chain recombines TRBV19 with TRBJ2-7; D is possibly TRBD2 (5 bases). Germline CDR1 LNHDA, CDR2 SQIVND (reference sequence). The CDR3 loop spans 15 amino acids. Trimming removed 1 base from V and 0 bases from J, with 10 bases in between. CDR3 residues: CASSIGGQLSYEQYF. The CDR3 DNA sequence: TGTGCCAGTAGTATAGGAGGGCAGCTCTCCTACGAGCAGTACTTC.

J is TRBJ2-2 and V is TRBV27; 8 nucleotides line up with TRBD1. CDR3 length equals 16 residues. Per the germline V gene, CDR1 is MNHEY and CDR2 is SMNVEV (reference sequence). The V and J ends lost 5 bases and 6 bases, in that order; junction bases with no gene match: 11. CDR3 nucleotide sequence: TGTGCCAGCAGTCCGCACCGGGACAGGAGGGCCGGGGAGCTGTTTTTT. It encodes CASSPHRDRRAGELFF.

The CDR3 spells CASSPYTANEQFF. The CDR3 DNA sequence: TGTGCCAGCAGTCCATATACAGCCAATGAGCAGTTCTTC. The chain links TRBV27 to TRBJ2-1; no clear D. V was clipped by 5 bases and J by 6 bases, with 11 bases between them. The germline V gene has CDR1 MNHEY and CDR2 SMNVEV (reference sequence). This CDR3 has 13 amino acids.

The rearrangement joins TRBV7-2 to TRBJ2-7, with D perhaps TRBD2 (6 bases). Trimming shortened V by 5 bases and J by 3 bases, and 14 bases separated the two germline ends. Germline V gene data show CDR1 as SGHTA and CDR2 as FQGNSA. The CDR3 totals 14 residues. The CDR3 DNA sequence: TGTGCCAGCAGCCCTTACGGGGGTTACTACGAGCAGTACTTC. This translates into CASSPYGGYYEQYF.

The chain couples TRBV6-1 to TRBJ2-6, with 7 bases aligning to TRBD2. The germline CDR1 and CDR2 sequences are MNHNS and SASEGT. The length of the CDR3 is 15 residues. V was pared by 1 base and J by 4 bases, with 1 base of the junction left unmatched. The CDR3 coding sequence is TGTGCCAGCAGTGAAGTCGGGAGGGGGGCCAACGTCCTGACTTTC. The encoded protein is CASSEVGRGANVLTF.

This clone was seen a handful of times. The rearrangement joins TRBV19 to TRBJ2-7; possibly TRBD2 for D (5 bases). The V gene's germline CDR1 is LNHDA and CDR2 SQIVND (reference sequence). Trimming shortened V by 1 base and J by 3 bases, and 10 bases separated the two germline ends. The CDR3 is 14 residues long. CDR3 in DNA: TGTGCCAGTAGTATAGGGCCGGGGATCTACGAGCAGTACTTC. This encodes CASSIGPGIYEQYF.

This clone was found once. V is TRBV18 and J is TRBJ2-5, with D tentatively TRBD2 (6 bases). Germline loops: CDR1 KGHSH, CDR2 LQKENI. V was clipped by 3 bases and J by 6 bases, with 17 bases between them. CDR3 length: 15 amino acids. CDR3 sequence (DNA): TGTGCCAGCTCACCGGAGGGGCCCTACGGAAAGACCCAGTACTTC. The encoded protein is CASSPEGPYGKTQYF.

This sequence joins TRBV5-1 and TRBJ2-1, with TRBD2 as a possible D gene (5 bases). V was pared by 0 bases and J by 6 bases, with 10 bases between. Germline V gene sequence: CDR1 SGHRS, CDR2 YFSETQ. The CDR3 loop spans 14 amino acids. Here the CDR3 DNA reads TGCGCCAGCAGCTTGGGGGATAGCGTCAATGAGCAGTTCTTC. It codes for CASSLGDSVNEQFF.

The rearrangement uses TRBV10-2 and TRBJ2-3; 10 nucleotides agree with TRBD2. V trimming: 6 bases; J trimming: 5 bases; junction bases outside the gene matches: 14. This CDR3 is built from 17 residues. From germline, CDR1 is WSHSY and CDR2 SAAADI. This chain's CDR3 is CASRGAGGPHYKDTQYF. The CDR3 DNA reads as TGCGCCAGCAGGGGAGCGGGAGGGCCTCATTACAAAGATACGCAGTATTTT.

This sequence joins TRBV7-3 and TRBJ2-1, with a weak D call TRBD1 (6 bases). This CDR3 is 14 amino acids long. From germline, CDR1 is SGHTA and CDR2 FQGTGA. Trimming pared 8 bases from V and 5 bases from J, leaving 16 bases between. The CDR3 sequence is CASSRGGSHNEQFF. The CDR3 nucleotides are TGTGCCAGCTCCCGAGGGGGTTCCCACAATGAGCAGTTCTTC.

This chain uses TRBV10-3 with TRBJ1-2, with 9 bases matching TRBD1. Germline assignment: CDR1 ENHRY and CDR2 SYGVKD. The CDR3 runs 14 residues. J gave up 0 bases and V 10 bases, and 6 bases lay outside the gene matches. The CDR3 sequence is CASWDRDSNYGYTF. The CDR3 DNA reads TGTGCCAGCTGGGACAGGGATTCTAACTATGGCTACACCTTC.

CDR3 coding DNA: TGTGCCAGCAGTGAAATCGGGACAGGGGCCTATAGCAATCAGCCCCAGCATTTT. It translates to CASSEIGTGAYSNQPQHF. The V and J genes are TRBV27 and TRBJ1-5; TRBD1 matches at 10 bases. V trimming: 5 bases; J trimming: 0 bases; junction bases outside the gene matches: 10. Per germline, CDR1 MNHEY and CDR2 SMNVEV (reference sequence). The CDR3 is made up of 18 amino acids.

This rearrangement joins TRBV5-1 to TRBJ2-1, with 11 positions matching TRBD2. The CDR3 has 19 amino acids. The ends lost 3 bases at V and 1 base at J; junction bases unmatched: 12. Germline V gives CDR1 SGHRS, CDR2 YFSETQ. CDR3 region: CASSSRGLAEVGSYNEQFF. DNA of the CDR3: TGCGCCAGCAGCTCCCGGGGACTAGCGGAAGTGGGTTCCTACAATGAGCAGTTCTTC.

This clone was seen just once. The rearrangement uses TRBV30 and TRBJ1-6; D is ambiguous. The V gene's germline CDR1 is GTSNPN and CDR2 SVGIG (reference sequence). The CDR3 is 14 residues long. Trimming pared 4 bases from V and 7 bases from J, leaving 14 bases between. CDR3 sequence reads: CAWTPERWNSPLHF. The CDR3 DNA reads TGTGCCTGGACCCCCGAGAGGTGGAATTCACCCCTCCACTTT.

V usage is TRBV15 and J usage is TRBJ2-1; TRBD2 matches at 10 bases. After removal of 5 bases from V and 9 bases from J, the junction contained 13 bases not matched to a gene. The CDR3 consists of 16 residues. Germline CDR1 is LNHNV and CDR2 is YYDKDF (reference sequence). DNA of the CDR3: TGTGCCACCAGCCACCCCCCTAGCGGGAGTAGAGGTGAGCAGTTCTTC. Protein sequence: CATSHPPSGSRGEQFF.

Details on this clone: An end of the junction differs from the germline gene, which may be a read error. The chain uses TRBV7-7 and TRBJ2-3, with TRBD2 matching 13 bases. The CDR3 is made up of 17 amino acids. The germline V gene has CDR1 SSHAT and CDR2 FNYEAQ (reference sequence). The CDR3: CASSFTSGRAGGDTQYF. CDR3 in DNA: TGTGCTAGCAGCTTCACTAGCGGGAGGGCCGGTGGAGATACGCAGTATTTT.

The J gene is TRBJ1-5, the V gene TRBV4-1, with D hard to call. Germline values: CDR1 MGHRA, CDR2 YSYEKL. The CDR3 is 16 amino acids. The V and J ends lost 1 base and 3 bases respectively, with 13 bases between them. CDR3 amino acids: CASSQGTGRNNQPQHF. As DNA, the CDR3 is TGCGCCAGCAGCCAAGGAACGGGTCGGAACAATCAGCCCCAGCATTTT.

This chain connects TRBV28 to TRBJ2-7, with D possibly being TRBD2 (6 bases). The CDR3 is made up of 14 amino acids. V gave up 6 bases and J gave up 6 bases, with 18 bases separating them. The germline V gene encodes CDR1 MDHEN and CDR2 SYDVKM. The CDR3 is CASRSSGLFREQYF. The CDR3 coding sequence is TGTGCCAGCAGGAGCTCGGGACTTTTCCGCGAGCAGTACTTC.